These 7 T cell receptor beta chains originate from one sample sequenced in a study of T cell changes during pregnancy in multiple sclerosis. Some clones are missing from TCRdb's copy, which holds only in-frame ones; the method was immunoSEQ multiplex PCR. Of tens of thousands of clones listed, 90% to 95% are singletons. The sample in question was CD8+ T cells from peripheral blood mononuclear cells, obtained after pregnancy. These TCRs come from a female donor with multiple sclerosis, enrolled in a pregnancy study.

The chain carries TRBV27 and TRBJ1-1; D gene ambiguous. Trimming took off 5 bases at V and 7 bases at J, with 11 bases between the two ends. Per the germline V gene, CDR1 is MNHEY and CDR2 is SMNVEV (reference sequence). The CDR3 sequence is 12 residues long. CDR3 amino acids: CASSREGLEAFF. CDR3 DNA sequence: TGTGCCAGCAGTCGGGAGGGCCTTGAAGCTTTCTTT.

This clone was found once. The J gene is TRBJ2-1, the V gene TRBV30, with D uncertain. Germline CDR1 is GTSNPN and CDR2 is SVGIG (reference sequence). The V end lost 0 bases, the J end lost 8 bases, and 5 bases lay between the germline ends. The CDR3 spans 11 residues. The CDR3 sequence: CAWSVIDEQFF. The CDR3 coding sequence is TGTGCCTGGAGTGTAATCGATGAGCAGTTCTTC.

The V and J genes are TRBV6-1 and TRBJ1-1; D not resolved. Germline V gene sequence: CDR1 MNHNS, CDR2 SASEGT. V was trimmed by 2 bases and J by 1 base, leaving 14 bases between them. CDR3 length equals 16 residues. This CDR3 is CASSEITPVWNTEAFF. The CDR3 DNA is TGTGCCAGCAGTGAAATCACTCCCGTGTGGAACACTGAAGCTTTCTTT.

This clone was detected once. This sequence joins TRBV2 and TRBJ1-5; 8 bases are shared with TRBD1. Trimming at V came to 0 bases and at J to 1 base, leaving 8 bases not matched to a gene. CDR1 and CDR2 from the germline V gene are SNHLY and FYNNEI. The CDR3 covers 18 residues. The CDR3: CASSEADREVLSNQPQHF. CDR3 nucleotide sequence: TGTGCCAGCAGTGAAGCGGACAGGGAGGTATTGAGCAATCAGCCCCAGCATTTT.

This sequence joins TRBV9 and TRBJ2-1; 7 nucleotides match TRBD1. The CDR3 is made up of 19 amino acids. Germline-derived CDR1 and CDR2 are SGDLS and YYNGEE. V shed 0 bases and J 5 bases; nucleotides not matched to a gene: 17. Written as DNA, the CDR3 is TGTGCCAGCAGCGTAGCCTACCGGGTGGGAGAGGGGGCGGACAATGAGCAGTTCTTC. Translated, it gives CASSVAYRVGEGADNEQFF.

The rearrangement links TRBV5-4 to TRBJ1-1; 8 bases line up with TRBD1. The CDR3 consists of 15 residues. The V segment lost 0 bases and the J segment 4 bases; nucleotides outside the gene matches: 5. Germline CDR1 reads SGHNT; CDR2 reads YYREEE (reference sequence). CDR3 sequence reads: CASSLGGRGLTEAFF. The CDR3 DNA follows: TGTGCCAGCAGCTTGGGGGGCAGGGGGCTCACTGAAGCTTTCTTT.

V is TRBV7-9 and J is TRBJ2-6; TRBD1 is a possible D gene (6 bases). The CDR3 covers 16 residues. V was pared by 3 bases and J by 1 base, with 10 bases between. Germline V gene lookup returns CDR1 SEHNR and CDR2 FQNEAQ (reference sequence). The CDR3 is CASSLPRGSGANVLTF. Written as DNA, the CDR3 is TGTGCCAGCAGCTTGCCAAGGGGGTCTGGGGCCAACGTCCTGACTTTC.